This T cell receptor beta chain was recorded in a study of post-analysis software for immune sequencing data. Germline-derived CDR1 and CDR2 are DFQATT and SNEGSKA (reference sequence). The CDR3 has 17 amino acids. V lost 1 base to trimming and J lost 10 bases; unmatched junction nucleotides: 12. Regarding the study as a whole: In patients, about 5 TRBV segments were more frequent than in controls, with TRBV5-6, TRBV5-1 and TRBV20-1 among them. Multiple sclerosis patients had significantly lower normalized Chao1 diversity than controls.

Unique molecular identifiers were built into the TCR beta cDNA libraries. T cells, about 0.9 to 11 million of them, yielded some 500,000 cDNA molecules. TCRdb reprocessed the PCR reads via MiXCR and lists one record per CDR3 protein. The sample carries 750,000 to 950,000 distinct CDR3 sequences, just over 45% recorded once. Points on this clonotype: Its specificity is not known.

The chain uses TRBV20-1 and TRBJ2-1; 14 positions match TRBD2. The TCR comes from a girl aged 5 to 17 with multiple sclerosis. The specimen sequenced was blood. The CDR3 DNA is TGCAGTGCTAGAGGGAGATTGGGACTAGCGGGAGTGGGGGAGCAGTTCTTC. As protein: CSARGRLGLAGVGEQFF.